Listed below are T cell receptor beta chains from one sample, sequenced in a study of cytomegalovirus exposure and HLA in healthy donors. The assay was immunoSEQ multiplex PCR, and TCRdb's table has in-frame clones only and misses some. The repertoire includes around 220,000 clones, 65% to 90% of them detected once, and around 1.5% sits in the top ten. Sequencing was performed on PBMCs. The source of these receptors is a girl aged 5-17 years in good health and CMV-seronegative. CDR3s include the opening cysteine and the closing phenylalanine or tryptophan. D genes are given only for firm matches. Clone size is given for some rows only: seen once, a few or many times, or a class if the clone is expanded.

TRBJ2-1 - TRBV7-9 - CASSRVWSPGNEQFF TGTGCCAGCAGCCGTGTGTGGTCGCCGGGTAATGAGCAGTTCTTC
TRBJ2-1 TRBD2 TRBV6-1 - CASLLAGGPNEQFF TGTGCCAGCCTCCTAGCGGGAGGCCCCAATGAGCAGTTCTTC
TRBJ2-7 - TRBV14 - CASSHSRGTYEQYF TGTGCCAGCAGCCATAGCCGGGGTACCTACGAGCAGTACTTC
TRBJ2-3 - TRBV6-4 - CASSDFGGSRDTQYF TGTGCCAGCAGTGACTTCGGGGGAAGTAGAGATACGCAGTATTTT
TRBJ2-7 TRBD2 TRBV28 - CASSPTSGISEQYF TGTGCCAGCAGTCCGACTAGCGGGATCTCCGAGCAGTACTTC
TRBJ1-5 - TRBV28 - CASSSRQSRSNQPQHF TGTGCCAGCAGTTCTCGACAGTCCCGTTCCAATCAGCCCCAGCATTTT
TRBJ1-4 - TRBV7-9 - CASSLEQTSTNEKLFF TGTGCCAGCAGCTTAGAACAGACCTCAACTAATGAAAAACTGTTTTTT
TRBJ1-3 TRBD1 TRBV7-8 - CADRASSGNTIYF TGTGCCGACAGGGCCTCCTCTGGAAACACCATATATTTT
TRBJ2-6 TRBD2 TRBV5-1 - CASSGGGLSSGANVLTF TGCGCCAGTAGCGGGGGGGGATTGAGCTCTGGGGCCAACGTCCTGACTTTC
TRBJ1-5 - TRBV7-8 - CASSLVRGSPNQPQHF TGTGCCAGCAGCTTAGTAAGGGGAAGCCCCAATCAGCCCCAGCATTTT
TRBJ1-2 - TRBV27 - CASGYGFQAPGGYTF TGTGCCAGCGGGTACGGGTTTCAGGCGCCGGGGGGCTACACCTTC
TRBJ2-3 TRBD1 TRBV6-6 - CASSQGGGVSTDTQYF TGTGCCAGCAGTCAAGGGGGCGGCGTCAGCACAGATACGCAGTATTTT
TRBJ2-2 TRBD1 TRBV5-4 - CASSFVWTGRGKAGELFF TGTGCCAGCAGCTTTGTTTGGACAGGGCGCGGGAAAGCCGGGGAGCTGTTTTTT
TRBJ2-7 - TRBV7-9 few CSSRLDRGEQYF TGTTCCAGCAGACTCGATAGAGGCGAGCAGTACTTC
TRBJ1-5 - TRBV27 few CASSPLTGSNQPQHF TGTGCCAGCAGTCCCCTGACGGGTAGCAATCAGCCCCAGCATTTT
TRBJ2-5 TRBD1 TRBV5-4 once CASSTGVRETQYF TGTGCCAGCAGCACAGGGGTCCGTGAGACCCAGTACTTC
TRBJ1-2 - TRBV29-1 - CSVDLGAYGYTF TGCAGCGTTGACTTGGGGGCGTATGGCTACACCTTC
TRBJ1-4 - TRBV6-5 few CASSYGPGVREKLFF TGTGCCAGCAGTTACGGGCCGGGGGTTCGTGAAAAACTGTTTTTT
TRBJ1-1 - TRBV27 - CASSIRQPEAFF TGTGCCAGCAGTATCAGACAGCCTGAAGCTTTCTTT
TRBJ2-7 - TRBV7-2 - CASSLGLRSLGYEQYF TGTGCCAGCAGCTTAGGACTCCGGAGTTTAGGTTACGAGCAGTACTTC
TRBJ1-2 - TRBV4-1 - CASSQVPEGGDYGYTF TGCGCCAGCAGCCAAGTCCCCGAAGGCGGGGACTATGGCTACACCTTC
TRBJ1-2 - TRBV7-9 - CSSSQTNYGYTF TGTTCCAGCAGCCAGACTAACTATGGCTACACCTTC
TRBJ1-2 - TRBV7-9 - CASSRGGYGYTF TGTGCCAGCTCTAGGGGGGGCTATGGCTACACCTTC
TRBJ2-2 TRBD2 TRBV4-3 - CASSHVSGPRVGELFF TGCGCCAGCAGCCACGTTAGCGGGCCTCGCGTCGGGGAGCTGTTTTTT
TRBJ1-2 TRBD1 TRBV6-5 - CASSSGDRGYYGYTF TGTGCCAGCAGTTCTGGGGACAGGGGATACTATGGCTACACCTTC
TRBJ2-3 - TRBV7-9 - CASSNVSRSTDTQYF TGTGCCAGCAGCAATGTCTCTAGAAGCACAGATACGCAGTATTTT
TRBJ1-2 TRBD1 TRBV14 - CASSQVVGGAYGYTF TGTGCCAGCAGCCAAGTGGTAGGGGGCGCCTATGGCTACACCTTC
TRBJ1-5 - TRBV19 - CASSIATQPQHF TGTGCCAGTAGTATTGCTACGCAGCCCCAGCATTTT
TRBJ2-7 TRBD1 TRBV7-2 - CASSLGPQGAYEQYF TGTGCCAGCAGCTTAGGCCCCCAGGGGGCTTACGAGCAGTACTTC
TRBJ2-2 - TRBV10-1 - CASSDGLSGELFF TGCGCCAGCAGTGATGGACTCTCCGGGGAGCTGTTTTTT
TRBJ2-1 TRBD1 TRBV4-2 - CASSWEGTAYNEQFF TGTGCCAGCAGCTGGGAAGGGACAGCCTACAATGAGCAGTTCTTC
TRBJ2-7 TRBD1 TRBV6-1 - CASREGQAGSYEQYF TGTGCCAGCAGGGAAGGACAGGCAGGGTCCTACGAGCAGTACTTC
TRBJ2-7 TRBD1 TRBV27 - CAHNLPTGTGLSYEQYF TGTGCCCACAACTTACCCACCGGGACAGGTCTATCCTACGAGCAGTACTTC
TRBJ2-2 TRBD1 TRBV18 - CASSLLQTGGDTGELFF TGTGCCAGCTCACTCCTCCAGACAGGGGGCGACACCGGGGAGCTGTTTTTT
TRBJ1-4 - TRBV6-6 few CASSDEKLFF TGTGCCAGCAGCGATGAAAAACTGTTTTTT
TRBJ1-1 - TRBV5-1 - CASGTSAPEAFF TGCGCCAGCGGCACAAGTGCTCCTGAAGCTTTCTTT
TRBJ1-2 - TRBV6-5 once CASSYLQAGGYTF TGTGCCAGCAGTTATTTGCAGGCAGGTGGCTACACCTTC
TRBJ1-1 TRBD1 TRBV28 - CASSPQTGAHTEAFF TGTGCCAGCAGTCCACAGACAGGGGCGCACACTGAAGCTTTCTTT
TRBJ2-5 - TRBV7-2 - CASSLQGGKETQYF TGTGCCAGCAGCTTGCAGGGCGGGAAAGAGACCCAGTACTTC
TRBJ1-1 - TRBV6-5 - CASRKGLWDTEAFF TGTGCCAGCAGGAAGGGGCTCTGGGACACTGAAGCTTTCTTT
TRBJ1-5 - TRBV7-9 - CASSPLVAGTGDQPQHF TGTGCCAGCAGCCCACTCGTGGCCGGGACGGGGGATCAGCCCCAGCATTTT